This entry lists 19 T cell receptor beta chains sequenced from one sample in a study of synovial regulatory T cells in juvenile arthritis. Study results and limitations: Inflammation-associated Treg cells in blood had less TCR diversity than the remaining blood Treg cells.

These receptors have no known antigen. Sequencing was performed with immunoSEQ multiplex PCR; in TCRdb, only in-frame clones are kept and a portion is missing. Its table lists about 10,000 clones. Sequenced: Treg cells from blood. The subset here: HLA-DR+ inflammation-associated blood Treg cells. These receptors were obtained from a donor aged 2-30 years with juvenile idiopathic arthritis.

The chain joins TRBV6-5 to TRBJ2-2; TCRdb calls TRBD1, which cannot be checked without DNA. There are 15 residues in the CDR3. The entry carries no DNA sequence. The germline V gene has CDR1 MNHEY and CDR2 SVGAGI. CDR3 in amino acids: CASSYSTGVPGELFF.

CDR3 in amino acids: CASRQTPNYGYTF. The gene calls are TRBV19 and TRBJ1-2; without DNA, the TCRdb call of TRBD1 cannot be checked. Germline V lookup: CDR1 LNHDA, CDR2 SQIVND (reference sequence). This CDR3 contains 13 residues. The protein alone is recorded here. The full variable domain, in which reference TRBV19 and TRBJ1-2 provide the parts outside the CDR3, is DGGITQSPKYLFRKEGQNVTLSCEQNLNHDAMYWYRQDPGQGLRLIYYSQIVNDFQKGDIAEGYSVSREKKESFPLTVTSAQKNPTAFYLCASRQTPNYGYTFGSGTRLTVV.

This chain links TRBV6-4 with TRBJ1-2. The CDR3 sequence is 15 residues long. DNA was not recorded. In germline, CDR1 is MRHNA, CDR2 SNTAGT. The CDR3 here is CASRENFAVNYGYTF.

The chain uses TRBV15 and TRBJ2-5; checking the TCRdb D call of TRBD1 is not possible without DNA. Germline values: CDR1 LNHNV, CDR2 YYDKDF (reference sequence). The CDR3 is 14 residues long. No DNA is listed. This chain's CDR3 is CATSRGGLLETQYF. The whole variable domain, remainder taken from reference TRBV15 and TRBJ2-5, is DAMVIQNPRYQVTQFGKPVTLSCSQTLNHNVMYWYQQKSSQAPKLLFHYYDKDFNNEADTPDNFQSRRPNTSFCFLDIRSPGLGDTAMYLCATSRGGLLETQYFGPGTRLLVL.

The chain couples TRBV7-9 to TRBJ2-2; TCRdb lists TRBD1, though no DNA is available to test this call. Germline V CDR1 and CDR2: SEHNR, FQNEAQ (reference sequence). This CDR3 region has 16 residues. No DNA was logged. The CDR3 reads CASSFFRGGATGELFF.

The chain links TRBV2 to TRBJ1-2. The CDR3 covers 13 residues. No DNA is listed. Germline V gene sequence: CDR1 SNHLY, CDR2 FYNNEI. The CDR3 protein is CASRDSRGGGYTF.

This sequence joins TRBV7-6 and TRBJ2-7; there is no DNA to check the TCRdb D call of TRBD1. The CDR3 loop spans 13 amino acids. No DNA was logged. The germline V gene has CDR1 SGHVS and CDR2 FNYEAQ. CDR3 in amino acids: CASSKDRVGEQYF.

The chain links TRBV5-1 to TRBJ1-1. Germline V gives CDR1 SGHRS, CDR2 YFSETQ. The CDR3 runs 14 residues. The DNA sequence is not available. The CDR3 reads CVSSLVTGGAEAFF.

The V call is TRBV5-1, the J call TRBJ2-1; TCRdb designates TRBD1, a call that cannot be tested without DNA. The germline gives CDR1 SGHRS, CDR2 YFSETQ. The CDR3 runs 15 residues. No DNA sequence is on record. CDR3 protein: CASSSGQGAYNEQFF. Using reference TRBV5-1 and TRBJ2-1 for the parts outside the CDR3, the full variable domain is KAGVTQTPRYLIKTRGQQVTLSCSPISGHRSVSWYQQTPGQGLQFLFEYFSETQRNKGNFPGRFSGRQFSNSRSEMNVSTLELGDSALYLCASSSGQGAYNEQFFGPGTRLTVL.

The CDR3 region is CASSLGRSGTSSAFF. The V gene is TRBV7-2, the J gene TRBJ1-1. The CDR3 sequence is 15 residues long. No nucleotide data were recorded. Germline V gene sequence: CDR1 SGHTA, CDR2 FQGNSA.

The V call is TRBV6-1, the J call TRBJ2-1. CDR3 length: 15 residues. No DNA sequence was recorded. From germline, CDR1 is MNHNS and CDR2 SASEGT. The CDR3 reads CASSEVGQFYNEQFF.

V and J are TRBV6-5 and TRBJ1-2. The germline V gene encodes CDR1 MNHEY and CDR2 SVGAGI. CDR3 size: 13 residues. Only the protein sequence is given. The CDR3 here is CASSGGSKWGYTF.

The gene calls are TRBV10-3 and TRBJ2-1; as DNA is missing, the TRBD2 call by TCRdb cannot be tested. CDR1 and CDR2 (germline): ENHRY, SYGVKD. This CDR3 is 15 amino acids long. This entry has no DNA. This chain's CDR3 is CAISESGGPYNEQFF.

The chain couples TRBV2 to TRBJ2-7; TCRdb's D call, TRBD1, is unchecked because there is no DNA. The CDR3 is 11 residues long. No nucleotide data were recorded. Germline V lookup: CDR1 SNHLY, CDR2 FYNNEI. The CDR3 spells CASSQGVEQYF.

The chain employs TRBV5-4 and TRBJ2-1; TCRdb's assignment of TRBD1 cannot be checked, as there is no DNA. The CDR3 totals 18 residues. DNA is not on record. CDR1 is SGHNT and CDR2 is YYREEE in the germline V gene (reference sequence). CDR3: CASSLRDRGRGSYNEQFF.

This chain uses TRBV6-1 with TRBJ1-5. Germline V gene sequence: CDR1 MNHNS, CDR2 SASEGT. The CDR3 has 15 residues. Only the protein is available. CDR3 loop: CASSEVGGYNQPQHF.

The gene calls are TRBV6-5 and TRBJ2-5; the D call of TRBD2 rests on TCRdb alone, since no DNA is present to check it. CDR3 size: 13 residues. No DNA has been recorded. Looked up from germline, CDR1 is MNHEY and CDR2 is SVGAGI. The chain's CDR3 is CASSYSPGREQYF.

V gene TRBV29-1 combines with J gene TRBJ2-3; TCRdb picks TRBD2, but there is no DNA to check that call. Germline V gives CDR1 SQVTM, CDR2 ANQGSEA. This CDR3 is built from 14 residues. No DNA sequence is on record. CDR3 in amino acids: CSGSRDSGVYTQYF.

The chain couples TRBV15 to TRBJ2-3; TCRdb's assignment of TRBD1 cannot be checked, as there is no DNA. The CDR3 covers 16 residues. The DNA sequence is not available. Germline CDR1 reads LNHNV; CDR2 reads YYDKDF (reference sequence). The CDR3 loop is CATSRGPGQGIDTQYF.